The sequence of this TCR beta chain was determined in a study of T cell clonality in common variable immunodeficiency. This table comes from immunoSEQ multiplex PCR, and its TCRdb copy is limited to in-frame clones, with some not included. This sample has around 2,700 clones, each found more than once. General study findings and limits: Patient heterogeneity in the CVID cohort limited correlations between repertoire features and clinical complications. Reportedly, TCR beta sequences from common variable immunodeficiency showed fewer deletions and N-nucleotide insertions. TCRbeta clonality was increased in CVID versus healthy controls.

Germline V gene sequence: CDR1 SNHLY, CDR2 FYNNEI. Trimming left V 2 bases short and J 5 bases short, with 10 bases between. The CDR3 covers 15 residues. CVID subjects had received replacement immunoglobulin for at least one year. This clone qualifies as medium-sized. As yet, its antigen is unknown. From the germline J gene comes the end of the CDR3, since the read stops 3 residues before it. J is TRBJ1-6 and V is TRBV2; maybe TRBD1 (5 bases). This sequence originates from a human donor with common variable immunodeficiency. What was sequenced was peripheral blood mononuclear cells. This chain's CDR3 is CASSELGGDNSPLHF. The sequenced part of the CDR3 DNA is TGTGCCAGCAGTGAACTGGGGGGAGATAATTCACCC.